A single count supports the clone carrying this T cell receptor (beta chain). The data are from a study of blood T cell repertoires in COVID-19. Study overall: The United States, Italy and Spain provided the acute and convalescent COVID-19 samples. From T cells, B-cell-depleted T cells, or PBMCs came the material, which was cDNA or gDNA.

The CDR3 sequence is 14 residues long. Germline lookup yields CDR1 MNHEY and CDR2 SVGAGI. V trimming: 8 bases; J trimming: 1 base; junction bases outside the gene matches: 8. As originally analysed: For nucleated cells, counts were estimated from reference gene primer amplification. Generated by immunoSEQ multiplex PCR, the TCRdb table keeps only in-frame clones and is missing some. For V, J and clone size, that table is used; D and trimming come from the DNA. Found here are about 140,000 clones, 80% of them singletons; the top ten hold 3% to 4.5%. V gene TRBV6-5 combines with J gene TRBJ2-7; 7 bases are a match to TRBD2. This receptor was identified in a man between 65 and 85 years old who had recovered from COVID-19. Sample: peripheral blood. CDR3 sequence reads: CASSPGGISYEQYF. The DNA of the CDR3 is TGTGCCAGCTCGCCCGGGGGGATTTCCTACGAGCAGTACTTC.